Sequencing of this T cell receptor beta chain was carried out in a study of OX40 agonist ivuxolimab in advanced cancers. Germline V lookup: CDR1 MGHDK, CDR2 SYGVNS. V was trimmed by 2 bases and J by 10 bases, leaving 15 bases between them. The CDR3 contains 15 residues. Profiling relied on immunoSEQ multiplex PCR, and the TCRdb table lists in-frame clones only, not all of them. Of about 99,000 clones listed, 95% to 97% are singletons. The source material was CD4+ or CD8+ T cells sorted from blood, sampled in a trial of the OX40 agonist ivuxolimab. The TCR comes from an adult with an advanced solid tumor such as melanoma, head and neck, liver or kidney cancer. V gene TRBV25-1 combines with J gene TRBJ1-6, with a weak D call TRBD1 (5 bases). The CDR3 here is CASSEGGGAGSPLHF. CDR3 in DNA: TGTGCCAGCAGTGAAGGCGGGGGTGCGGGATCACCCCTCCACTTT.